The source of this T cell receptor beta chain is a study of cytomegalovirus exposure and HLA in healthy donors. Study-wide points: Differences between HLA loci emerged in a later analysis of TCR association rates, with DRB1 most and HLA-C fewest. Most subjects had HLA-A and HLA-B alleles reportedly predicted accurately by TCR beta sequences. Later analysis associated a missense DCLRE1C variant with TCR beta V- and J-gene trimming. An ancestry cluster, one associated with Asian ancestry, reportedly showed fewer N-insertions than the approximately 700-donor mean in a later analysis.

The germline gives CDR1 MNHNS, CDR2 SASEGT. There are 15 residues in the CDR3. In the case of this clone: Its target is unknown. Its ends do not fully match the called genes, so a read error is possible.

The study ran its PCR with 60 Vbeta and 13 Jbeta primers. Using immunoSEQ multiplex PCR, the repertoire was profiled, and TCRdb retains in-frame clones only, with some absent. This table holds tens of thousands of clones, approximately 78% found once. This chain uses TRBV6-1 with TRBJ2-2; 7 bases line up with TRBD2. Sample: PBMCs. The receptor's source is a man aged 35 to 55 in good health and CMV-seronegative. CDR3 loop: CASSATRGSAGELCF. CDR3 nucleotides: TGTGCCAGCAGTGCGACTCGCGGGAGCGCCGGGGAGCTGTGTTTT.